The next 32 T cell receptor beta chains were all read from a single sample in a study of control samples from healthy donors and cancer patients. Clones were read by immunoSEQ multiplex PCR, and TCRdb kept only the in-frame ones, dropping some. Of approximately 100,000 clones listed, just over 90% are singletons. The sequencing sample was made of blood. These receptors all come from a human donor in good health. The donor label of this sample is uncertain.

The chain carries TRBV6-5 and TRBJ2-3; D is uncertain. The V end lost 0 bases, the J end lost 10 bases, and 11 bases lay between the germline ends. The germline CDR1 and CDR2 sequences are MNHEY and SVGAGI. The CDR3 has 13 amino acids. Here the CDR3 DNA reads TGTGCCAGCAGTTACTCGCCGGGTTCGGCGCAGTATTTT. As protein: CASSYSPGSAQYF.

This chain joins TRBV19 and TRBJ1-2; D is perhaps TRBD1 (6 bases). Germline CDR1 reads LNHDA; CDR2 reads SQIVND (reference sequence). This CDR3 has 11 amino acids. The CDR3 protein is CASGRGDGYTF. As DNA, the CDR3 is TGTGCATCCGGGAGGGGGGATGGCTACACCTTC.

J is TRBJ1-1 and V is TRBV4-2, with D unresolved. The germline V gene encodes CDR1 LGHNA and CDR2 YNFKEQ. The CDR3 loop spans 16 amino acids. Trimming stripped 0 bases from V and 2 bases from J, with 13 bases between. CDR3 DNA sequence: TGTGCCAGCAGCCAAGAGGAGGTTGCGGGAAACACTGAAGCTTTCTTT. Protein product: CASSQEEVAGNTEAFF.

The CDR3 bases are TGTGCCAGCAGTTATTTTCCCAGGCGGACGAACACTGAAGCTTTCTTT. Residues: CASSYFPRRTNTEAFF. The chain employs TRBV6-5 and TRBJ1-1; D ambiguous. From germline, CDR1 is MNHEY and CDR2 SVGAGI. The CDR3 is made up of 16 amino acids. Trimming removed 3 bases from V and 1 base from J, with 15 bases in between.

The chain joins TRBV6-5 to TRBJ1-4; D unresolved. V lost 5 bases and J 8 bases, leaving 12 bases between the germline ends. Per the germline V gene, CDR1 is MNHEY and CDR2 is SVGAGI. The CDR3 extends over 13 amino acids. CDR3 amino acids: CASSTRLGEKLFF. In nucleotides, the CDR3 is TGTGCCAGCAGTACCCGGCTCGGCGAAAAACTGTTTTTT.

This chain uses TRBV14 with TRBJ1-2; no firm D call. Deletions cut 2 bases from V and 7 bases from J, with 11 bases between. From germline, CDR1 is SGHDN and CDR2 FVKESK. CDR3 length: 13 residues. CDR3 sequence reads: CASSQSPVGGYTF. As DNA, the CDR3 is TGTGCCAGCAGCCAAAGTCCGGTGGGTGGCTACACCTTC. Full variable domain (outside the CDR3, taken from reference TRBV14 and TRBJ1-2): EAGVTQFPSHSVIEKGQTVTLRCDPISGHDNLYWYRRVMGKEIKFLLHFVKESKQDESGMPNNRFLAERTGGTYSTLKVQPAELEDSGVYFCASSQSPVGGYTFGSGTRLTVV.

V usage is TRBV4-1 and J usage is TRBJ1-4, with TRBD1 as a possible D gene (6 bases). The CDR3 covers 15 residues. V was shortened by 4 bases and J by 4 bases, with 13 bases between the two germline ends. Looked up from germline, CDR1 is MGHRA and CDR2 is YSYEKL. CDR3 DNA sequence: TGCGCCAGCAGCCCAATTGGGGGGCTTAATGAAAAACTGTTTTTT. Protein: CASSPIGGLNEKLFF.

The chain uses TRBV12-3 or TRBV12-4 and TRBJ2-5; possibly TRBD1 for D (5 bases). V lost 6 bases and J lost 2, with 10 bases in between. There are 13 residues in the CDR3. The CDR3, as DNA: TGTGCCAGCAGCATGAGGACACAAGAGACCCAGTACTTC. It is translated as CASSMRTQETQYF.

The J gene is TRBJ1-1, the V gene TRBV11-2; D call uncertain. V was clipped by 5 bases and J by 5 bases, with 12 bases between them. Germline assignment: CDR1 SGHAT and CDR2 FQNNGV. There are 13 residues in the CDR3. Here the CDR3 DNA reads TGTGCCAGCAGCGAAGGAGGGCGGACTGAAGCTTTCTTT. It encodes CASSEGGRTEAFF.

The chain has TRBV4-1 and TRBJ2-5, with TRBD1 matching over 8 bases. This CDR3 has 15 residues. The V segment lost 5 bases and the J segment 4 bases; nucleotides outside the gene matches: 9. In germline, CDR1 is MGHRA, CDR2 YSYEKL. This CDR3 reads CASSTGTGGGETQYF. CDR3 nucleotides: TGCGCCAGCAGCACAGGGACAGGAGGGGGAGAGACCCAGTACTTC.

This clone has a single count. The rearrangement links TRBV25-1 to TRBJ2-3, with a tentative D call TRBD1 (6 bases). V was trimmed by 6 bases and J by 1 base, leaving 14 bases between them. In germline, CDR1 is MGHDK, CDR2 SYGVNS. The CDR3 contains 15 residues. The chain's CDR3 is CASSSGALGTDTQYF. The CDR3 nucleotides read TGTGCCAGCAGCTCAGGGGCCTTAGGCACAGATACGCAGTATTTT.

Concerning this clone: The same CDR3 can be traced to other DNA sequences in this sample. The V and J genes are TRBV7-9 and TRBJ1-2; D is possibly TRBD1 (6 bases). The CDR3 is 13 amino acids. Trimming took 1 base from V and 8 from J, leaving 11 bases between them. Germline V CDR1 and CDR2: SEHNR, FQNEAQ (reference sequence). The CDR3 spells CASSLDRVVGYTF. CDR3 DNA sequence: TGTGCCAGCAGCTTAGACAGGGTGGTCGGCTACACCTTC.

The rearrangement uses TRBV4-1 and TRBJ2-5; D is undetermined. V lost 0 bases and J lost 7, with 3 bases in between. Germline V gene lookup returns CDR1 MGHRA and CDR2 YSYEKL. This CDR3 has 11 amino acids. The CDR3 DNA reads TGCGCCAGCAGCCAAGACTTGACCCAGTACTTC. Translated, it gives CASSQDLTQYF.

The chain has TRBV5-8 and TRBJ2-4, with D perhaps matching TRBD2 (5 bases). Germline assignment: CDR1 SGHTS and CDR2 YDEGEE. The ends were cut back, 6 bases at V and 4 bases at J, with 14 bases in the middle. CDR3 length: 14 residues. CDR3 bases: TGTGCCAGCACCAGACCACGGGGAAAAAACATTCAGTACTTC. The encoded protein is CASTRPRGKNIQYF.

The V gene is TRBV11-2, the J gene TRBJ2-2; 9 bases are a match to TRBD1. The CDR3 length is 15 residues. The V gene end was trimmed by 5 bases and the J gene end by 4 bases; junction bases not matched to a gene: 5. The germline gives CDR1 SGHAT, CDR2 FQNNGV. The CDR3 DNA sequence: TGTGCCAGCAGCGCCGGGACAGGGAGCACCGGGGAGCTGTTTTTT. Translation: CASSAGTGSTGELFF.

The gene calls are TRBV19 and TRBJ2-4; D is perhaps TRBD2 (6 bases). Trimming left V 3 bases short and J 6 bases short, with 12 bases between. CDR3 length: 14 residues. Looked up from germline, CDR1 is LNHDA and CDR2 is SQIVND (reference sequence). CDR3 protein: CASSMRDFVNIQYF. As DNA, the CDR3 is TGTGCCAGTAGTATGAGGGACTTCGTAAACATTCAGTACTTC.

CDR3: CASSESHPGFTDTQYF. The DNA for the CDR3 is TGTGCCAGCAGTGAGTCCCACCCGGGTTTCACAGATACGCAGTATTTT. The chain has TRBV2 and TRBJ2-3; D is uncertain. The CDR3 contains 16 residues. Germline V gene sequence: CDR1 SNHLY, CDR2 FYNNEI. V was shortened by 3 bases and J by 2 bases, with 15 bases between the two germline ends.

This chain joins TRBV19 and TRBJ2-7, with D hard to call. This CDR3 contains 14 residues. Germline V lookup: CDR1 LNHDA, CDR2 SQIVND (reference sequence). Between the trimmed V and J ends, which lost 1 base and 5 bases, there was a span of 12 bases. In nucleotides, the CDR3 is TGTGCCAGTAGTATAGTAGGCAGCGACGACGAGCAGTACTTC. It translates to CASSIVGSDDEQYF. Drawing the rest from reference TRBV19 and TRBJ2-7, the complete variable domain is DGGITQSPKYLFRKEGQNVTLSCEQNLNHDAMYWYRQDPGQGLRLIYYSQIVNDFQKGDIAEGYSVSREKKESFPLTVTSAQKNPTAFYLCASSIVGSDDEQYFGPGTRLTVT.

The CDR3, as DNA: TGTGCCAGCAGCCAAGCTTTCCGGGACTACAATGAGCAGTTCTTC. Protein product: CASSQAFRDYNEQFF. This chain links TRBV4-2 with TRBJ2-1; possibly TRBD2 for D (5 bases). Germline-derived CDR1 and CDR2 are LGHNA and YNFKEQ. Trimming removed 1 base at V and 3 bases at J, with 10 bases between. The CDR3 contains 15 residues.

In DNA form, the CDR3 reads TGTGAATATGGAACAGATACGCAGTATTTT. It encodes CEYGTDTQYF. V is TRBV27 and J is TRBJ2-3; unclear D gene. Germline assignment: CDR1 MNHEY and CDR2 SMNVEV (reference sequence). This CDR3 spans 10 amino acids.

This clone was detected a few times. The chain uses TRBV9 and TRBJ1-6; D gene uncertain. From germline, CDR1 is SGDLS and CDR2 YYNGEE. This CDR3 is 17 amino acids long. Between the trimmed V and J ends, which lost 0 bases and 4 bases, there was a span of 14 bases. The CDR3 nucleotides read TGTGCCAGCAGCGTAGAGGGTGAGGGTCTGTATAATTCACCCCTCCACTTT. Translated: CASSVEGEGLYNSPLHF.

The count of this clone is one. V and J are TRBV6-4 and TRBJ1-6; D is unclear. CDR1 MRHNA and CDR2 SNTAGT come from the germline V gene. This CDR3 spans 16 amino acids. Trimming took 3 bases from V and 8 from J, leaving 17 bases between them. CDR3 nucleotides: TGTGCCAGCAGTGAAATGAACGGGCAGTCCTATTCACCCCTCCACTTT. This translates into CASSEMNGQSYSPLHF.

The rearrangement joins TRBV5-1 to TRBJ1-4; D is possibly TRBD1 (5 bases). Germline loops: CDR1 SGHRS, CDR2 YFSETQ. The CDR3 covers 14 residues. V shed 2 bases and J shed 2 bases, with 7 bases lying between them. CDR3 nucleotide sequence: TGCGCCAGCAGCTTAGCAGGGACTAATGAAAAACTGTTTTTT. Amino acids: CASSLAGTNEKLFF.

The J gene is TRBJ1-1, the V gene TRBV3-1 (or the pseudogene TRBV3-2); the match to TRBD1 covers 8 bases. Germline loops: CDR1 LGHDT, CDR2 YNNKEL (reference sequence). CDR3 size: 15 residues. With 6 bases clipped from V and 5 bases from J, the junction kept 11 bases outside the gene matches. The CDR3 region has the DNA TGTGCCAGCAGTCCCCGAGGCACAGGGGGAACTGAAGCTTTCTTT. It encodes CASSPRGTGGTEAFF.

The rearrangement links TRBV7-6 to TRBJ2-3; TRBD2 is a possible D gene (5 bases). The length of the CDR3 is 14 residues. Deletions cut 1 base from V and 6 bases from J, with 11 bases between. From germline, CDR1 is SGHVS and CDR2 FNYEAQ. This CDR3 reads CASSLGFSADTQYF. The CDR3 DNA is TGTGCCAGCAGCTTAGGGTTTAGCGCTGATACGCAGTATTTT.

This rearrangement joins TRBV5-1 to TRBJ2-3; D remains ambiguous. Germline V gives CDR1 SGHRS, CDR2 YFSETQ. V was clipped by 0 bases and J by 3 bases, with 11 bases between them. The CDR3 extends over 15 amino acids. Here the CDR3 DNA reads TGCGCCAGCAGCTTGGAACCCGAAGTTACAGATACGCAGTATTTT. Protein product: CASSLEPEVTDTQYF.

V is TRBV30 and J is TRBJ1-6; the D is unclear. The V gene's germline CDR1 is GTSNPN and CDR2 SVGIG (reference sequence). V lost 1 base and J lost 10, with 14 bases in between. CDR3 length: 14 amino acids. The CDR3: CAWSDGYVESPLHF. CDR3 DNA: TGTGCCTGGAGTGACGGATATGTAGAGTCACCCCTCCACTTT.

V and J are TRBV5-1 and TRBJ1-2; D ambiguous. The CDR3 is 13 amino acids. V was trimmed by 2 bases and J by 5 bases, leaving 10 bases between them. Germline V gene lookup returns CDR1 SGHRS and CDR2 YFSETQ. As DNA, the CDR3 is TGCGCCAGCAGCTTAAGTATTTTGTATGGCTACACCTTC. The encoded protein is CASSLSILYGYTF.

The chain joins TRBV7-8 to TRBJ2-5; D perhaps matches TRBD1 (5 bases). Germline V gene data show CDR1 as SGHVS and CDR2 as FQNEAQ. This CDR3 region has 14 residues. V was shortened by 7 bases and J by 6 bases, with 18 bases between the two germline ends. CDR3 sequence: CASTLTTGIKTQYF. Written as DNA, the CDR3 is TGTGCCAGCACCCTAACTACAGGAATCAAGACCCAGTACTTC.

The rearrangement joins TRBV23-1 to TRBJ2-7; no clear D gene. TRBV23-1 falls under the ORF class, with uncertain function. V was pared by 4 bases and J by 5 bases, with 15 bases between. This CDR3 comprises 14 residues. The DNA of the CDR3 is TGCGCCAGCAGTCTGGGCCGCCGCATCGACGAGCAGTACTTC. Translated: CASSLGRRIDEQYF.

The chain recombines TRBV7-9 with TRBJ1-2; D gene unclear. V shed 4 bases and J shed 3 bases, with 9 bases lying between them. There are 13 residues in the CDR3. CDR1 is SEHNR, CDR2 FQNEAQ, per germline (reference sequence). Here the CDR3 DNA reads TGTGCCAGCAGCTCGGGTCAGGACTATGGCTACACCTTC. This translates into CASSSGQDYGYTF.

The CDR3 reads CASSPLGQYEQYF. The CDR3 DNA reads TGTGCCAGCAGCCCTTTGGGACAGTACGAGCAGTACTTC. The V call is TRBV5-5, the J call TRBJ2-7, with 7 bases aligning to TRBD1. Germline values: CDR1 SGHKS, CDR2 YYEKEE (reference sequence). V gave up 4 bases and J gave up 4 bases; unmatched junction bases: 5. The CDR3 is 13 residues long.